This T cell receptor beta chain was recovered during a study of blood T cell repertoires in COVID-19 (dated by TCRdb to about 2020). About the investigation overall: Samples from collaborators originated in the United States, Italy and Spain and spanned both the acute and convalescent phases of COVID-19. The prospective study material was composed of cDNA or gDNA derived from T cells, B-cell-depleted T cells, or PBMCs. Subjects who had been exposed to COVID-19, were actively infected with it, or had recovered from it provided the deeply sampled blood TCRbeta repertoires that made up the dataset. The repertoires were made available in a free public database intended to serve as a resource for research on the immune response to SARS-CoV-2. Samples were obtained from the ongoing ImmuneRACE study (first 160 participants) and from about 1,300 subjects provided by 6 global collaborators. Sample metadata almost always included a de-identified subject ID, COVID-19 status, age in years and sex. Where available, HLA class I and class II types were taken from metadata supplied by the sample provider and were not determined by assay-based typing. The investigation overall reported the following: Clinical and demographic metadata were provided uncurated, with the amount varying by source and participant.

A note on this clone: The antigen it recognizes is unknown. No per-base quality is available; no much larger clone lies one base away.

The immunoSEQ Assay, a bias-controlled multiplex PCR, was used to amplify TCRbeta CDR3 regions from genomic DNA. As for the original processing: The number of nucleated cells in each sample was estimated by amplification of reference gene primers within the assay. To quantify the absolute abundance of each unique TCRbeta CDR3 rearrangement, sequence reads were collapsed and filtered. Productive Simpson clonality was computed per sample as the square root of Simpson's diversity index over productive rearrangements. TCRdb took over this immuneACCESS table, retaining in-frame rearrangements with V and J assigned. Such tables are incomplete; in checked studies, under half of the missing clones stem from an unresolved V gene, and the remainder is unexplained. Clone size and the V and J calls come from that table; the DNA yielded D and trimming. Counted in this sample were about 260,000 clones; approximately 90% of them appeared once. Roughly 1.2% of the sample rests with the top ten.

Participants in the prospective study were aged roughly 18 to 89 years, lived in under 30 United States geographic areas, and enrolled through a virtual design. In the prospective study, participants were assigned to cohorts based on the clinical history participants reported in a screening survey and a study questionnaire. In the prospective study, mobile phlebotomists collected whole blood, serum and a nasopharyngeal or oropharyngeal swab from each participant. Additional blood draws and questionnaires over a 2-month period could optionally be provided by prospective study participants. Blood samples from the prospective study were shipped frozen or at room temperature prior to DNA extraction. CDR1 is given as MNHEY and CDR2 as SMNVEV, both from the germline V gene (reference sequence). The germline ends are 19 bases apart after V is trimmed by 6 bases and J by 8 bases. The CDR3 goes from the cysteine to the phenylalanine over 14 residues. This entry keeps only the CDR3 DNA: 42 bases, framed from base 1.

Sequencing was performed on PBMCs or T cells enriched from blood (not recorded which). The chain is made from TRBV27 and TRBJ1-1, with no D gene named confidently. This clonotype originated in a woman between 40 and 50 years old with acute COVID-19. The CDR3 region reads CASSLVRGKEEAFF. The DNA sequence is as follows: TGTGCCAGCAGCCTCGTCCGCGGCAAAGAGGAAGCTTTCTTT.